This TCR beta chain was identified in a study of T cells in Graves' hyperthyroidism and ophthalmopathy. The overall study: Prior to any treatment, at the point of initial diagnosis, peripheral blood was collected. General study results and limits: In blood, most of the thyroid clonotypes expanded above 0.001 were also present.

Turning to this clonotype: The antigen is undetermined.

With a duration under 2 months, the hyperthyroidism was newly diagnosed in patients aged 18 to 65. The authors obtained PBMCs from more than 9.5 ml of fresh peripheral blood. The investigators amplified TCR beta CDR3 regions from RNA transcripts. HTBI primers were used for first-round RT-PCR of the TCR CDR3. Each CDR3 protein is one row after TCRdb ran MiXCR on the multiplex PCR reads. This sample carries fewer than 400,000 distinct CDR3 sequences, just under 25% of them seen once, and the ten largest clones take more than 60%. Germline CDR1 reads SEHNR; CDR2 reads FQNEAQ (reference sequence). The V and J ends lost 5 bases and 4 bases, in that order; junction bases with no gene match: 9. The CDR3 loop spans 15 amino acids.

Specimen: blood. This TCR was recovered from a man aged 45-65 years with Graves' hyperthyroidism. V is TRBV7-9 and J is TRBJ2-7; 9 bases match TRBD1. Written as DNA, the CDR3 is TGTGCCAGCAGCGATACGGGACAGGGATTGTACGAGCAGTACTTC. It codes for CASSDTGQGLYEQYF.